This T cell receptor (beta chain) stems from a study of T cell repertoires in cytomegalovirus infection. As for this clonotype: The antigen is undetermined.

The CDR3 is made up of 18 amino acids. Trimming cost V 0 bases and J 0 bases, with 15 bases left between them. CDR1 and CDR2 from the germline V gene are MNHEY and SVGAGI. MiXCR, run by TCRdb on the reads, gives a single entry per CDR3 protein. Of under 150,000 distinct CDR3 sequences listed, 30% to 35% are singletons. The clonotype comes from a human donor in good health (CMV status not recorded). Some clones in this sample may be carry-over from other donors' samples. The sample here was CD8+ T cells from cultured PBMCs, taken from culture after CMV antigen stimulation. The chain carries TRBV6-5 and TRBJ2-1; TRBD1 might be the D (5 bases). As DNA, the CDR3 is TGTGCCAGCAGTTACTCCTCTCTCCAGGGCGGCTCCTACAATGAGCAGTTCTTC. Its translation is CASSYSSLQGGSYNEQFF.